These 6 T cell receptor beta chains came from one sample sequenced in a study of blood T cell repertoires in COVID-19. The table came from immunoSEQ multiplex PCR; TCRdb's copy has only in-frame clones and leaves some out. The table has around 300,000 clones, roughly 89% seen once; the top ten hold 5.5% to 7%. Sequencing was performed on PBMCs or T cells enriched from blood (not recorded which). These receptor sequences come from a woman aged 35 to 49 who had recovered from COVID-19.

CDR3 sequence reads: CSVGDTREAFF. The CDR3 DNA sequence: TGCAGCGTTGGGGACACCCGTGAAGCTTTCTTT. The chain is built from TRBV29-1 and TRBJ1-1; tentative D call: TRBD1 (6 bases). Looked up from germline, CDR1 is SQVTM and CDR2 is ANQGSEA. The V end lost 4 bases, the J end lost 7 bases, and 10 bases lay between the germline ends. CDR3 length equals 11 residues.

As DNA, the CDR3 is TGTGCCAGCAGCTTACCGGGAGTTGGACCTGACAATGAGCAGTTCTTC. Its translation: CASSLPGVGPDNEQFF. The V gene is TRBV13, the J gene TRBJ2-1; a possible D gene is TRBD2 (6 bases). Trimming took off 2 bases at V and 5 bases at J, with 16 bases between the two ends. Germline assignment: CDR1 PRHDT and CDR2 FYEKMQ (reference sequence). This CDR3 contains 16 residues.

This chain joins TRBV2 and TRBJ2-1; 8 bases agree with TRBD2. Looked up from germline, CDR1 is SNHLY and CDR2 is FYNNEI. This CDR3 region has 14 residues. The V segment lost 6 bases and the J segment 5 bases; nucleotides outside the gene matches: 6. CDR3 protein: CASRASGRHNEQFF. The CDR3 coding sequence is TGTGCCAGCAGGGCTAGCGGGCGCCACAATGAGCAGTTCTTC.

The chain recombines TRBV2 with TRBJ2-7; D is unresolved. V lost 0 bases and J lost 8, with 17 bases in between. The CDR3 extends over 15 amino acids. The germline gives CDR1 SNHLY, CDR2 FYNNEI. DNA of the CDR3: TGTGCCAGCAGTGAAGCGCTGACTCCTGGTTTCAAGCAGTACTTC. It encodes CASSEALTPGFKQYF.

This chain links TRBV5-5 with TRBJ1-5; D is unresolved. CDR3 length: 13 residues. Germline V CDR1 and CDR2: SGHKS, YYEKEE (reference sequence). Trimming cost V 0 bases and J 5 bases, with 6 bases left between them. CDR3 residues: CASSLGSDQPQHF. The DNA for the CDR3 is TGTGCCAGCAGCTTGGGTTCAGATCAGCCCCAGCATTTT.

The chain is built from TRBV28 and TRBJ1-2, with TRBD1 as a possible D gene (6 bases). The length of the CDR3 is 12 residues. Per the germline V gene, CDR1 is MDHEN and CDR2 is SYDVKM. The germline V and J ends were trimmed by 5 bases and 5 bases, with 9 bases remaining between them. CDR3 sequence reads: CASSEGGYGYTF. Here the CDR3 DNA reads TGTGCCAGCAGTGAAGGGGGTTATGGCTACACCTTC.